Reported below is one TCR beta chain. The V and J ends lost 4 bases and 0 bases, in that order; junction bases with no gene match: 12. This CDR3 spans 19 amino acids. Germline V CDR1 and CDR2: KGHDR, SFDVKD. The record originates from a study of control samples from healthy donors and cancer patients. This table comes from immunoSEQ multiplex PCR, and its TCRdb copy is limited to in-frame clones, with some not included. The sample consists of 35,000 to 45,000 clones, 85% to 95% of them appearing once. The genes are TRBV24-1 and TRBJ2-1; 9 nucleotides agree with TRBD2. The sequence derives from a woman aged 35 to 49 with head and neck cancer. Source material: PBMCs. CDR3 amino acids: CATSDPTSGGHSSYNEQFF. DNA for the CDR3: TGTGCCACCAGTGACCCGACTAGCGGTGGGCATAGCTCCTACAATGAGCAGTTCTTC.